Given below is one T cell receptor (beta chain) in context. Its binding antigen is unknown. The sample holds no much larger clone one base away, and base qualities are not on file. TCRbeta libraries were sequenced on an Illumina MiSeq, and an average of about 41,000 productive templates per sample was obtained. Using multiplex PCR amplification, the immunoSEQ assay generated the TCRbeta CDR3 libraries. The authors' analysis ran thus. Following a previously defined approach, repertoire diversity was calculated, and values close to 0 point to extremely monoclonal samples. TCRdb carries this immuneACCESS record with in-frame sequences only. Its versions omit some clonotypes, under half of them owing to an unresolved V gene in the studies checked, with the rest unexplained. V, J and clone size are those of that table, while D and trimming were read from the DNA. Across this sample there are approximately 45,000 clones, with about 81% seen only once. Around 0.43% of the sample lies in the top ten.

The same DNA, extracted from blood mononuclear cells, served for both TCR sequencing and STAT3 sequencing. CDR1 and CDR2, looked up from the germline V gene, are SGHRS and YFSETQ. The CDR3 sequence holds 15 residues, the cysteine and phenylalanine included. Of all the DNA, just the CDR3 is kept, 45 bases in frame from base 1. For this chain, trimming is 5 bases at the V end and 3 bases at the J end, and the number of junction bases without a gene match is 9. The sample is drawn from a study of STAT3 mutations in large granular lymphocyte leukemia (dated by TCRdb to the late 2010s). About the investigation overall: Canonical activating STAT3 mutations were detected in roughly half of the longitudinally sequenced T-LGLL patients. From an initial cohort of approximately 220 LGL patients, around 20 representative T-LGLL cases were chosen for longitudinal sequencing of TCRbeta and STAT3. A couple of patients with natural killer LGL leukemia were also sequenced longitudinally as controls within the study. To reconstruct clonal hierarchy and dynamics, serial deep sequencing of TCRbeta CDR3 and STAT3 was performed in patients with T-cell large granular lymphocyte leukemia. One or more immunosuppressive therapy regimens were given to more than half of T-LGLL patients, and hematologic response was seen in around two fifths of the treated patients. On average, sequencing was done at about 4.2 time points per patient, with the number of samplings ranging from 2 to 8.

What the authors observed across the whole study: At least one immunodominant TCRbeta clonotype was identified in every T-LGLL patient, and multiple immunodominant subclonotypes were identified in about half of the T-LGLL patients. TCR clonotype switching after therapy was seen in about 30% of the 18 patients, with all newly emerging clones being STAT3 wild type. Because no samples were available when a clone first appeared, clonal expansion had to be inferred from samplings taken at other points. The linking of therapy response to changes in TCR clonal burden was complicated by variable intervals between samplings and differing treatment regimens. The burden of the dominant TCR clone was higher than the STAT3 mutant burden in several patients, which suggests that the STAT3 mutation arose secondarily inside a clone that had already expanded. Since codominant clonotypes persisted in some patients, a small but highly pathogenic clone may have gone undetected.

The source of this sequence is a human donor with T large granular lymphocyte leukemia. Some clones in this sample may be carry-over from other donors' samples. The chain is assembled from TRBV5-1 and TRBJ1-2, and 8 bases in between align with TRBD1. Sequencing was done on a sample of PBMCs. The CDR3 corresponds to CASSIGQGLHYGYTF. The DNA reads as follows: TGCGCCAGCAGTATTGGACAGGGACTTCACTATGGCTACACCTTC. This CDR3, with the reference TRBV5-1 and TRBJ1-2 proteins standing in past its ends, gives the full variable domain KAGVTQTPRYLIKTRGQQVTLSCSPISGHRSVSWYQQTPGQGLQFLFEYFSETQRNKGNFPGRFSGRQFSNSRSEMNVSTLELGDSALYLCASSIGQGLHYGYTFGSGTRLTVV.